Shown below are 17 T cell receptor beta chains from a single sample sequenced in a study of blood T cell repertoires in COVID-19. Clones were read by immunoSEQ multiplex PCR, and TCRdb kept only the in-frame ones, dropping some. The table records some 160,000 clones, about 83% of them present only once. Sequenced sample: peripheral blood. These TCRs come from an older man who had recovered from COVID-19.

This clone has just a few counts. The chain links TRBV29-1 to TRBJ2-1; tentative D call: TRBD2 (5 bases). From germline, CDR1 is SQVTM and CDR2 ANQGSEA. This CDR3 comprises 14 residues. V was cut by 7 bases and J by 5 bases, with 18 bases left in between. This CDR3 reads CSAEDSFGNNEQFF. The CDR3 nucleotides read TGCAGCGCTGAGGACTCTTTCGGCAACAATGAGCAGTTCTTC.

The chain uses TRBV12-3 or TRBV12-4 and TRBJ2-4; weak D call: TRBD1 (6 bases). Trimming removed 5 bases from V and 6 bases from J, with 11 bases in between. The CDR3 spans 13 residues. The CDR3 reads CASSGLGGNIQYF. The CDR3 DNA follows: TGTGCCAGCAGTGGGTTAGGGGGAAACATTCAGTACTTC.

The rearrangement uses TRBV7-2 and TRBJ2-2, with D possibly matching TRBD2 (6 bases). The CDR3 totals 14 residues. Trimming left V 1 base short and J 6 bases short, with 9 bases between. Germline-derived CDR1 and CDR2 are SGHTA and FQGNSA. The CDR3 DNA is TGTGCCAGCAGCTTAGTCGGGGGTTCCGGGGAGCTGTTTTTT. Translating it yields CASSLVGGSGELFF. Together with reference TRBV7-2 and TRBJ2-2, the CDR3 gives the full variable domain: GAGVSQSPSNKVTEKGKDVELRCDPISGHTALYWYRQSLGQGLEFLIYFQGNSAPDKSGLPSDRFSAERTGGSVSTLTIQRTQQEDSAVYLCASSLVGGSGELFFGEGSRLTVL.

V usage is TRBV4-1 and J usage is TRBJ1-1; D uncertain. This CDR3 has 14 residues. CDR1 MGHRA and CDR2 YSYEKL come from the germline V gene. The V and J ends lost 1 base and 10 bases respectively, with 16 bases between them. The CDR3 reads CASSQAIEPPIAFF. CDR3 sequence (DNA): TGCGCCAGCAGCCAAGCAATCGAGCCTCCGATAGCTTTCTTT.

This clone occurred a few times. The chain recombines TRBV2 with TRBJ2-3; 8 positions agree with TRBD2. This CDR3 comprises 15 residues. The junction had 6 bases not matched to a gene; V was cut back by 6 bases and J by 1 base. Germline lookup yields CDR1 SNHLY and CDR2 FYNNEI. The CDR3 sequence is CASRRSSGRTDTQYF. In DNA form, the CDR3 reads TGTGCCAGCAGAAGGTCTAGCGGGCGCACAGATACGCAGTATTTT.

The chain links TRBV2 to TRBJ2-3; TRBD2 aligns across 11 bases. Germline V CDR1 and CDR2: SNHLY, FYNNEI. V lost 6 bases and J lost 6; bases outside the gene matches: 11. The length of the CDR3 is 16 residues. The CDR3 loop reads CASRGGTSGTQDTQYF. CDR3 DNA: TGTGCCAGCAGGGGGGGGACTAGCGGTACACAGGATACGCAGTATTTT.

This clone came up once. The chain couples TRBV2 to TRBJ1-5; a possible D gene is TRBD1 (6 bases). The V gene lost 9 bases and the J gene lost 3 bases, with 12 bases spanning the gap. CDR3 length: 13 amino acids. The germline V gene has CDR1 SNHLY and CDR2 FYNNEI. The CDR3: CASCRDINQPQHF. Written as DNA, the CDR3 is TGTGCCAGTTGCCGGGACATCAATCAGCCCCAGCATTTT.

This chain joins TRBV7-2 and TRBJ1-6, with D hard to call. The CDR3 has 11 residues. In germline, CDR1 is SGHTA, CDR2 FQGNSA. Between the trimmed V and J ends, which lost 5 bases and 13 bases, there was a span of 9 bases. CDR3 protein: CASSAYSPLHF. CDR3 in DNA: TGTGCCAGCAGCGCCTACAGTCCCCTCCACTTT.

This clone was found a few times. The V gene is TRBV2, the J gene TRBJ2-3; maybe TRBD2 (5 bases). This CDR3 comprises 14 residues. CDR1 is SNHLY, CDR2 FYNNEI, per germline. V was trimmed by 8 bases and J by 3 bases, leaving 15 bases between them. This CDR3 reads CASSGLGPTDTQYF. The CDR3 nucleotides are TGTGCCAGCTCCGGACTCGGCCCTACAGATACGCAGTATTTT.

The rearrangement uses TRBV5-1 and TRBJ2-1; the match to TRBD2 covers 10 bases. Per germline, CDR1 SGHRS and CDR2 YFSETQ. J was trimmed by 12 bases and V by 4 bases; bases with no gene match: 13. The CDR3 contains 15 residues. For the CDR3, the DNA is TGCGCCAGCAGCACGGGACTAGCGCCCGTTAGAGGGCAGTTCTTC. Residues: CASSTGLAPVRGQFF. Full variable domain (outside the CDR3, taken from reference TRBV5-1 and TRBJ2-1): KAGVTQTPRYLIKTRGQQVTLSCSPISGHRSVSWYQQTPGQGLQFLFEYFSETQRNKGNFPGRFSGRQFSNSRSEMNVSTLELGDSALYLCASSTGLAPVRGQFFGPGTRLTVL.

The chain links TRBV2 to TRBJ1-2, with 8 bases identical to TRBD1. With 6 bases clipped from V and 0 bases from J, the junction kept 9 bases outside the gene matches. CDR1 SNHLY and CDR2 FYNNEI come from the germline V gene. This CDR3 is built from 16 residues. The CDR3 DNA reads as TGTGCCAGCAGAACGGGACAGGCAACTTCTAACTATGGCTACACCTTC. It translates to CASRTGQATSNYGYTF.

The V and J genes are TRBV4-1 and TRBJ1-3; the D is unclear. Trimming cost V 4 bases and J 4 bases, with 17 bases left between them. Germline CDR1 MGHRA, CDR2 YSYEKL. The CDR3 runs 16 residues. CDR3 protein: CASSLTQNDNGNTIYF. CDR3 nucleotides: TGCGCCAGCAGCCTCACACAGAACGACAACGGAAACACCATATATTTT.

The V call is TRBV27, the J call TRBJ2-7, with TRBD1 matching 8 bases. CDR1 and CDR2 (germline): MNHEY, SMNVEV (reference sequence). This CDR3 has 15 residues. The V and J ends lost 1 base and 5 bases, in that order; junction bases with no gene match: 7. The CDR3 sequence is CASSLYAGGGNEQYF. Written as DNA, the CDR3 is TGTGCCAGCAGTTTATACGCAGGGGGCGGCAACGAGCAGTACTTC.

The V call is TRBV9, the J call TRBJ2-1, with 7 nucleotides matching TRBD2. CDR1 and CDR2 (germline): SGDLS, YYNGEE. The CDR3 length is 15 residues. The J segment lost 6 bases and the V segment lost 0 bases, leaving 6 bases of the junction unmatched. CDR3 sequence reads: CASSVVPGGLNEQFF. The CDR3 DNA reads TGTGCCAGCAGCGTAGTCCCGGGGGGTCTCAATGAGCAGTTCTTC.

This clone was picked up a small number of times. CDR3 protein: CASSPGTGLREQYF. The CDR3 DNA follows: TGCGCCAGCAGCCCCGGGACAGGGCTAAGGGAGCAGTACTTC. This chain uses TRBV4-3 with TRBJ2-7; 9 bases are shared with TRBD1. Unmatched junction bases numbered 8, after V lost 4 bases and J lost 7 bases. Germline lookup yields CDR1 LGHNA and CDR2 YSLEER. This CDR3 has 14 residues.

This clone was observed once. The V gene is TRBV28, the J gene TRBJ1-2; TRBD1 matches 8 bases. In germline, CDR1 is MDHEN, CDR2 SYDVKM. The junction had 8 bases not matched to a gene; V was cut back by 5 bases and J by 6 bases. The CDR3 is 14 amino acids. As DNA, the CDR3 is TGTGCCAGCAGTCAGGCAGGGGGCGCGGATGGCTACACCTTC. Translated: CASSQAGGADGYTF.

This clone was found a few times. The junction does not match germline at one end; this may be a read error. The chain combines TRBV3-1 (or the pseudogene TRBV3-2) with TRBJ2-4; D gene unclear. The CDR3 length is 11 residues. Per germline, CDR1 LGHDT and CDR2 YNNKEL (reference sequence). The CDR3 nucleotides are TGTGCCAGCAGCCAAGATACCCTGACTTTCTTC. Its translation is CASSQDTLTFF.